Each of the 11 T cell receptor beta chains below was sequenced from the same sample in a study of OX40 agonist ivuxolimab in advanced cancers. Libraries were constructed by the immunoSEQ multiplex PCR assay. This immuneACCESS table, as held by TCRdb, lists in-frame sequences with V and J called but not all clones. Of the missing ones, under half trace to an unresolved V gene in checked studies; the others have no known cause. This sample is represented by about 72,000 clones; 75% to 90% of them were singletons. Roughly 1% of the sample is held by the ten biggest clonotypes. The specimen comprised CD4+ or CD8+ T cells sorted from blood, sampled in a trial of the OX40 agonist ivuxolimab. Source of these receptors: an adult with an advanced solid tumor such as melanoma, head and neck, liver or kidney cancer.

This chain links TRBV10-1 with TRBJ2-5, with D maybe TRBD1 (6 bases). Between the trimmed V and J ends, which lost 5 bases and 2 bases, there was a span of 9 bases. The CDR3 contains 13 residues. Germline V CDR1 and CDR2: WNHNN, SYGVQD (reference sequence). The CDR3 DNA is TGCGCCAGCAGTAGGGGGAAACAAGAGACCCAGTACTTC. Translating it yields CASSRGKQETQYF.

The V and J genes are TRBV18 and TRBJ2-6; D is possibly TRBD1 or TRBD2 (5 bases each). CDR1 and CDR2 from the germline V gene are KGHSH and LQKENI. The CDR3 extends over 19 amino acids. V lost 2 bases to trimming and J lost 2 bases, with 19 bases between them. CDR3 in amino acids: CASSPGAQTGRAGANVLTF. In DNA, the CDR3 is TGTGCCAGCTCACCAGGGGCGCAGACCGGGCGGGCTGGGGCCAACGTCCTGACTTTC.

The rearrangement joins TRBV27 to TRBJ2-3; the match to TRBD1 covers 8 bases. J lost 6 bases, V lost 5 bases, and 13 bases had no gene match. Germline V gene lookup returns CDR1 MNHEY and CDR2 SMNVEV (reference sequence). CDR3 length: 16 amino acids. CDR3 sequence: CASSPQTGRGPDTQYF. Written as DNA, the CDR3 is TGTGCCAGCAGTCCACAGACAGGCAGGGGGCCGGATACGCAGTATTTT.

The rearrangement joins TRBV6-5 to TRBJ1-5; a weak D match, TRBD1 (5 bases). The germline CDR1 and CDR2 sequences are MNHEY and SVGAGI. This CDR3 spans 14 amino acids. Between the trimmed V and J ends, which lost 2 bases and 5 bases, there was a span of 10 bases. In nucleotides, the CDR3 is TGTGCCAGCAGTTACGGGGCAGCCGATCAGCCCCAGCATTTT. Translated: CASSYGAADQPQHF.

This chain connects TRBV9 to TRBJ2-7; D might be TRBD1 or TRBD2, each matching 5 bases. V was clipped by 5 bases and J by 3 bases, with 18 bases between them. Germline V gene data show CDR1 as SGDLS and CDR2 as YYNGEE. The CDR3 consists of 15 residues. The CDR3 here is CASSPSGLAVYEQYF. CDR3 DNA: TGTGCCAGCAGTCCCTCGGGGCTAGCTGTCTACGAGCAGTACTTC.

The genes are TRBV5-1 and TRBJ1-4; 9 nucleotides agree with TRBD1. The junction had 12 bases not matched to a gene; V was cut back by 4 bases and J by 2 bases. Per the germline V gene, CDR1 is SGHRS and CDR2 is YFSETQ. This CDR3 comprises 18 residues. Written as DNA, the CDR3 is TGCGCCAGCAGCGACGGACAGGGGATTTCCGCCACTAATGAAAAACTGTTTTTT. Translated: CASSDGQGISATNEKLFF.

The gene calls are TRBV7-2 and TRBJ1-1, with no clear D. The V end lost 2 bases, the J end lost 10 bases, and 11 bases lay between the germline ends. The germline CDR1 and CDR2 sequences are SGHTA and FQGNSA. This CDR3 is 12 amino acids long. In DNA form, the CDR3 reads TGTGCCAGCAGCTTAAGAGTGGGCGTAGCTTTCTTT. It encodes CASSLRVGVAFF.

This chain joins TRBV27 and TRBJ2-1; 9 positions match TRBD2. Losses at the gene ends were 0 bases for V and 4 bases for J; bases not matched to a gene: 4. This CDR3 spans 16 amino acids. Germline CDR1 MNHEY, CDR2 SMNVEV (reference sequence). The CDR3 coding sequence is TGTGCCAGCAGTTTATCAGCGGGAGGAAAATACAATGAGCAGTTCTTC. Encoded protein: CASSLSAGGKYNEQFF.

J is TRBJ2-7 and V is TRBV6-1, with D possibly matching TRBD2 (7 bases). Germline CDR1 MNHNS, CDR2 SASEGT. V was trimmed by 4 bases and J by 0 bases, leaving 13 bases between them. The CDR3 is 15 residues long. CDR3 residues: CASSGWGGDSYEQYF. The CDR3 nucleotides are TGTGCCAGCAGTGGCTGGGGGGGCGACTCCTACGAGCAGTACTTC.

The DNA for the CDR3 is TGTGCCAGCAGCTTGGGGACAGTGGGGAACACTGAAGCTTTCTTT. It is translated as CASSLGTVGNTEAFF. This chain joins TRBV13 and TRBJ1-1, with 7 bases aligning to TRBD1. The CDR3 consists of 15 residues. The junction had 5 bases not matched to a gene; V was cut back by 3 bases and J by 1 base. The germline V gene encodes CDR1 PRHDT and CDR2 FYEKMQ (reference sequence).

The chain couples TRBV2 to TRBJ2-3; the D gene is possibly TRBD2 (7 bases). The CDR3 sequence is 15 residues long. Germline V gene sequence: CDR1 SNHLY, CDR2 FYNNEI. The V and J ends lost 7 bases and 4 bases respectively, with 18 bases between them. Written as DNA, the CDR3 is TGTGCCAGCACGAGGGGGGGAGGCCACGCAGATACGCAGTATTTT. Its protein product is CASTRGGGHADTQYF.